Below, 4 T cell receptor beta chains from the same sample are listed, as sequenced in a study of cytomegalovirus exposure and HLA in healthy donors. The PCR used 60 Vbeta and 13 Jbeta primers. Data came from immunoSEQ multiplex PCR; TCRdb stores just in-frame clones and leaves some out. The sample yields about 75,000 clones, of which the top ten take up 3.5% to 4.5%. Sequencing was performed on PBMCs. The receptors here all came from a man aged 18 to 29 in good health and CMV-seropositive.

V gene TRBV5-4 combines with J gene TRBJ2-1; 11 positions agree with TRBD2. CDR3 size: 19 residues. Germline loops: CDR1 SGHNT, CDR2 YYREEE (reference sequence). V gave up 4 bases and J gave up 3 bases; unmatched junction bases: 15. The CDR3 spells CASSGSSGGAVGFYNEQFF. DNA for the CDR3: TGTGCCAGCAGCGGCAGTAGCGGGGGGGCAGTCGGGTTCTACAATGAGCAGTTCTTC.

CDR3 sequence: CASSLRGGMETQYF. The DNA for the CDR3 is TGCGCCAGCAGTCTACGGGGGGGGATGGAGACCCAGTACTTC. V usage is TRBV10-2 and J usage is TRBJ2-5; 8 bases map to TRBD2. CDR1 and CDR2 (germline): WSHSY, SAAADI. Losses at the gene ends were 5 bases for V and 5 bases for J; bases not matched to a gene: 7. This CDR3 has 14 amino acids.

The V gene is TRBV6-1, the J gene TRBJ2-1; 9 nucleotides match TRBD2. In germline, CDR1 is MNHNS, CDR2 SASEGT. The CDR3 is 15 residues long. V trimming: 4 bases; J trimming: 0 bases; junction bases outside the gene matches: 1. The CDR3 protein is CASSGREGSYNEQFF. CDR3 bases: TGTGCCAGCAGTGGGCGGGAGGGCTCCTACAATGAGCAGTTCTTC.

The genes are TRBV19 and TRBJ1-2; D not certain. The CDR3 sequence is 12 residues long. Germline CDR1 reads LNHDA; CDR2 reads SQIVND (reference sequence). V dropped 4 bases and J dropped 8 bases, with 11 bases sitting between them. The CDR3 sequence: CASSTDPLGYTF. CDR3 DNA sequence: TGTGCCAGTAGTACCGATCCTCTAGGCTACACCTTC.